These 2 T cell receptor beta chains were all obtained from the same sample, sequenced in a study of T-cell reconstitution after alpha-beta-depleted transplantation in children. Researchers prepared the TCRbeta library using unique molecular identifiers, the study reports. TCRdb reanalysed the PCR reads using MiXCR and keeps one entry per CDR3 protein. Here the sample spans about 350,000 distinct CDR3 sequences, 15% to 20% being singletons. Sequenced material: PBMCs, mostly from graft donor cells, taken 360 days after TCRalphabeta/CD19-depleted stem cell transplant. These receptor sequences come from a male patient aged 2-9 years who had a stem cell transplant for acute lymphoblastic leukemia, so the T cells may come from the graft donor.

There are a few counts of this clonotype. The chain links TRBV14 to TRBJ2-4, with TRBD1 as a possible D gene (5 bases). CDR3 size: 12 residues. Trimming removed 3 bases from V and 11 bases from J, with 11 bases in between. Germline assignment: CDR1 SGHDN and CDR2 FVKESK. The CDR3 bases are TGTGCCAGCAGCCACCAGGGTGGCGTTCAGTACTTC. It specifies CASSHQGGVQYF.

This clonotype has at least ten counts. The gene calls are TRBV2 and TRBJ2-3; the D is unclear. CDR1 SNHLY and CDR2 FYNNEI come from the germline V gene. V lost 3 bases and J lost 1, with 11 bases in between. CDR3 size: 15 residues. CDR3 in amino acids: CASSEEGSRTDTQYF. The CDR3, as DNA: TGTGCCAGCAGTGAGGAAGGATCCCGCACAGATACGCAGTATTTT.